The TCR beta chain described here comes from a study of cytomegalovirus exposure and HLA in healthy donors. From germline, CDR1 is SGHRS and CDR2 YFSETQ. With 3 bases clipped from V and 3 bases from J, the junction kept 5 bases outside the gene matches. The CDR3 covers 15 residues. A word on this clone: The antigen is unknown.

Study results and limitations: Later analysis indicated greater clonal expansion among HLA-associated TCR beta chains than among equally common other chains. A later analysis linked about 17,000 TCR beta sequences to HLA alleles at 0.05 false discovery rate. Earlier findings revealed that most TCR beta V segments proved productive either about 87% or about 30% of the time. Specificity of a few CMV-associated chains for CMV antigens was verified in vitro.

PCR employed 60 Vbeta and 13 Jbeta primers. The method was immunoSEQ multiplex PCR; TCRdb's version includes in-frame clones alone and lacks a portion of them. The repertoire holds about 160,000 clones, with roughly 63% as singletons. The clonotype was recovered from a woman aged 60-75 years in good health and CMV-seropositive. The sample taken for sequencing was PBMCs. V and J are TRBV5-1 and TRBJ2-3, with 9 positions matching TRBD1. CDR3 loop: CASSYDRGVTDTQYF. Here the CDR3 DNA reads TGCGCCAGCAGCTACGACAGGGGGGTGACAGATACGCAGTATTTT.